There are many counts of the clone carrying this TCR beta chain. With 10%, 30% or 50% of RNA, about 20,000 to 1,100,000 naive CD8 T cells were sequenced. The CDR3 extends over 16 amino acids. V lost 5 bases, J lost 4 bases, and 19 bases lay in between. Germline lookup yields CDR1 SEHNR and CDR2 FQNEAQ (reference sequence). This sample is part of a study of molecular identifiers for immune sequencing clone quantification. Preparation methods for the bulk TCR libraries were those previously described, with listed TCR primers. TCRdb re-analysed the PCR reads in MiXCR, keeping a single row per CDR3 protein. The repertoire consists of around 470,000 distinct CDR3 sequences, with roughly 23% occurring once and the leading ten covering roughly 0.81%.

The sample taken for sequencing was naive CD8+ T cells from blood, with Jurkat cell RNA spiked in. Subset specified: FACS-sorted CD8+CD4-CCR7+CD45RA+ naive T cells. The sequence was obtained from a human donor in good health. Some libraries in this study had Jurkat cell RNA spiked in. The V call is TRBV7-9, the J call TRBJ2-3, with D tentatively TRBD2 (6 bases). This chain's CDR3 is CASSPPSGELADTQYF. CDR3 nucleotides: TGTGCCAGCAGCCCGCCATCGGGAGAATTGGCAGATACGCAGTATTTT. The variable domain in full, with the rest retrieved from reference TRBV7-9 and TRBJ2-3, is DTGVSQNPRHKITKRGQNVTFRCDPISEHNRLYWYRQTLGQGPEFLTYFQNEAQLEKSRLLSDRFSAERPKGSFSTLEIQRTEQGDSAMYLCASSPPSGELADTQYFGPGTRLTVL.